One sample yielded the 16 T cell receptor beta chains listed below, sequenced in a study of monozygotic twins with inflammatory bowel disease. Reprocessing the 5' RACE reads, TCRdb reports a single entry for every CDR3 protein and omits DNA. The sample has over 120,000 distinct CDR3 sequences; the top ten hold roughly 1.2%. Sequencing input: blood. These receptors were collected from a human donor with ulcerative colitis or Crohn's disease, or a healthy co-twin of an affected twin (not recorded which).

This rearrangement joins TRBV20-1 to TRBJ2-7; the D call of TRBD1 rests on TCRdb alone, since no DNA is present to check it. The CDR3 consists of 12 residues. The germline gives CDR1 DFQATT, CDR2 SNEGSKA (reference sequence). CDR3 sequence: CSGQGDSYEQYF.

The chain is built from TRBV6-1 and TRBJ1-5. Per germline, CDR1 MNHNS and CDR2 SASEGT. The CDR3 runs to 15 residues. This chain's CDR3 is CASKQFPYSNQPQHF.

This chain's CDR3 is CASSPPTASRAFF. This rearrangement joins TRBV11-2 to TRBJ1-1; the TRBD1 assignment by TCRdb is unverifiable without DNA. The germline V gene encodes CDR1 SGHAT and CDR2 FQNNGV. CDR3 length equals 13 residues.

This rearrangement joins TRBV20-1 to TRBJ2-1. CDR1 and CDR2 (germline): DFQATT, SNEGSKA (reference sequence). The CDR3 has 12 amino acids. CDR3 in amino acids: CSAKVGYNEQFF.

The rearrangement uses TRBV29-1 and TRBJ2-7; as DNA is missing, the TRBD2 call by TCRdb cannot be tested. The germline CDR1 and CDR2 sequences are SQVTM and ANQGSEA. This CDR3 has 12 amino acids. The CDR3 region is CSVEGGGYEQYF.

The V call is TRBV5-1, the J call TRBJ2-3; the D call of TRBD2 rests on TCRdb alone, since no DNA is present to check it. The CDR3 spans 15 residues. Germline CDR1 is SGHRS and CDR2 is YFSETQ. The CDR3 reads CASSFAGGPPDTQYF.

The CDR3 reads CSARVGNADTQYF. V is TRBV20-1 and J is TRBJ2-3; the D gene TCRdb calls, TRBD1, cannot be checked with no DNA. This CDR3 spans 13 amino acids. Germline-derived CDR1 and CDR2 are DFQATT and SNEGSKA (reference sequence).

This chain uses TRBV7-3 with TRBJ2-2; the TCRdb call, TRBD1, lacks DNA for checking. Germline V gives CDR1 SGHTA, CDR2 FQGTGA. The CDR3 sequence is 18 residues long. CDR3 in amino acids: CASSLTGWGQKDTGELFF.

The chain carries TRBV11-1 and TRBJ1-1; TCRdb calls TRBD1, which cannot be checked without DNA. Per the germline V gene, CDR1 is SGHAT and CDR2 is FQDESV (reference sequence). This CDR3 is built from 13 residues. The CDR3 protein is CASSSGQATEAFF.

J is TRBJ2-2 and V is TRBV6-2 or TRBV6-3; TCRdb's assignment of TRBD2 cannot be checked, as there is no DNA. Germline V CDR1 and CDR2: MNHEY, SVGEGT. The CDR3 extends over 15 amino acids. CDR3 sequence reads: CASRTSGTNTGELFF.

CDR3 sequence: CASSFLAGGVSGANVLTF. V is TRBV12-3 or TRBV12-4 and J is TRBJ2-6; lacking DNA, the TRBD2 call made by TCRdb goes unchecked. There are 18 residues in the CDR3.

This chain connects TRBV11-2 to TRBJ1-5; the TRBD1 assignment by TCRdb is unverifiable without DNA. The CDR3 has 14 residues. The germline V gene has CDR1 SGHAT and CDR2 FQNNGV. The CDR3 here is CASSFTGVGEPQHF.

The gene calls are TRBV20-1 and TRBJ1-1; the D call from TCRdb, TRBD1, cannot be confirmed without DNA. CDR1 and CDR2 from the germline V gene are DFQATT and SNEGSKA (reference sequence). This CDR3 has 15 residues. The CDR3 loop reads CSARVRQGGNTEAFF.

The chain combines TRBV15 with TRBJ2-7; TCRdb's D gene call, TRBD1, goes unchecked for lack of DNA. This CDR3 has 15 residues. Germline V CDR1 and CDR2: LNHNV, YYDKDF (reference sequence). The CDR3 here is CATSRQGSFGYEQYF.

The chain employs TRBV5-1 and TRBJ2-2; TCRdb indicates TRBD2, and absent DNA this call remains unverified. Per the germline V gene, CDR1 is SGHRS and CDR2 is YFSETQ. The CDR3 length is 13 residues. The chain's CDR3 is CASRAGSTGELFF.

The rearrangement links TRBV20-1 to TRBJ2-1; with no DNA, the TCRdb D assignment of TRBD2 cannot be verified. This CDR3 has 16 amino acids. The germline CDR1 and CDR2 sequences are DFQATT and SNEGSKA (reference sequence). CDR3 sequence: CSARDRSSGSWNEQFF.